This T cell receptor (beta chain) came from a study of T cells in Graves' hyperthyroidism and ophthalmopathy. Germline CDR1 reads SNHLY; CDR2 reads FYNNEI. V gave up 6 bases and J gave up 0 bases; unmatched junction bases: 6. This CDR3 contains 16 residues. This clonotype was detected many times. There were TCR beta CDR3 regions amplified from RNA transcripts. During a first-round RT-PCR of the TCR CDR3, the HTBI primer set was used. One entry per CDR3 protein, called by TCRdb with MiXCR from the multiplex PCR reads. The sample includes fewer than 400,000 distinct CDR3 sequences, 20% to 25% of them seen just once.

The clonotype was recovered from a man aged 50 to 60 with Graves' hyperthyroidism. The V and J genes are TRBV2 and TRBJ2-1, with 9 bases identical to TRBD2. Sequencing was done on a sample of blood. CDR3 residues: CASRGLSGSSYNEQFF. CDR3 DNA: TGTGCCAGCAGGGGACTTAGCGGGAGCTCCTACAATGAGCAGTTCTTC. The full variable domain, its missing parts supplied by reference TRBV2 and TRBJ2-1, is EPEVTQTPSHQVTQMGQEVILRCVPISNHLYFYWYRQILGQKVEFLVSFYNNEISEKSEIFDDQFSVERPDGSNFTLKIRSTKLEDSAMYFCASRGLSGSSYNEQFFGPGTRLTVL.